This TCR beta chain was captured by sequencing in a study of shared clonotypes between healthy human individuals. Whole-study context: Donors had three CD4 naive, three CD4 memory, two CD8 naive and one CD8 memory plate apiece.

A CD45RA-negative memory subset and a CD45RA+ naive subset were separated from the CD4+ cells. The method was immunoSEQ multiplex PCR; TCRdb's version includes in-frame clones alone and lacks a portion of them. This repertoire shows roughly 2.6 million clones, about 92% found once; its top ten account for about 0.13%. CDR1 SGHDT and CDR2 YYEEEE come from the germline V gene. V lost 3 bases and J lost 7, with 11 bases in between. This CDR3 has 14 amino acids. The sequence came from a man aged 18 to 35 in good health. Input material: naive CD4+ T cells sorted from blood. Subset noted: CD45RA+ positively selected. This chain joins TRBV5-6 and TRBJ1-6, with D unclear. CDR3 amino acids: CASSYPGKNSPLHF. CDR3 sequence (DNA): TGTGCCAGCAGCTATCCGGGAAAGAATTCACCCCTCCACTTT.